This TCR beta chain comes out of a study of T cell responses to AZD1222 COVID-19 vaccine. Study findings and constraints: In all cases, repertoires were sampled only after the peak T cell response. When two AZD1222 doses had been given, Spike-specific TCR breadth and depth rose.

This CDR3 region has 15 residues. Germline CDR1 SGHTA, CDR2 FQGTGA. V shed 5 bases, J shed 4 bases, and the junction held 7 bases outside the gene matches. About this clone itself: Its antigen is unidentified.

Assay: immunoSEQ multiplex PCR; the TCRdb copy retains only in-frame clones and omits some. The top ten clones hold less than 8% of a sample with roughly 99,000 clones, roughly 90% of them seen once. The chain is built from TRBV7-3 and TRBJ2-1, with 8 bases identical to TRBD2. Sequenced material: peripheral blood, taken on day 0 of AZD1222 vaccination. The receptor's source is an adult in good health. This CDR3 is CASSPREGLYNEQFF. CDR3 bases: TGTGCCAGCAGCCCCCGGGAGGGCTTATACAATGAGCAGTTCTTC. Drawing the rest from reference TRBV7-3 and TRBJ2-1, the complete variable domain is GAGVSQTPSNKVTEKGKYVELRCDPISGHTALYWYRQSLGQGPEFLIYFQGTGAADDSGLPNDRFFAVRPEGSVSTLKIQRTERGDSAVYLCASSPREGLYNEQFFGPGTRLTVL.